These 14 T cell receptor beta chains were all obtained from the same sample, sequenced in a study of PD-L1 blockade in urothelial cancer. TCRdb keeps only in-frame clones here, not all; method: immunoSEQ multiplex PCR. The sample records over 100,000 clones, less than 95% being singletons. Indicated time point: peripheral blood 6 weeks after treatment start. Sequencing was performed on PBMCs, taken around atezolizumab (anti-PD-L1) treatment. The receptors come from a man aged 55 to 70 with urothelial cancer.

The V and J genes are TRBV7-8 and TRBJ2-7; 11 nucleotides agree with TRBD2. Germline trimming cut 5 bases from V and 5 bases from J; bases unmatched to any gene: 11. The CDR3 is 16 residues long. In germline, CDR1 is SGHVS, CDR2 FQNEAQ. The CDR3 protein is CASSRSGGASGNEQYF. In DNA form, the CDR3 reads TGTGCCAGCAGCCGTAGCGGGGGGGCGTCGGGGAACGAGCAGTACTTC.

This sequence joins TRBV5-8 and TRBJ1-5, with D unresolved. V was clipped by 1 base and J by 6 bases, with 8 bases between them. The CDR3 covers 13 residues. Germline V gene lookup returns CDR1 SGHTS and CDR2 YDEGEE. In nucleotides, the CDR3 is TGTGCCAGCAGCTTGCAGGTCGGTCAGCCCCAGCATTTT. It translates to CASSLQVGQPQHF.

This chain connects TRBV25-1 to TRBJ2-1, with 10 positions matching TRBD1. The CDR3 has 13 residues. After removal of 2 bases from V and 9 bases from J, the junction contained 1 base not matched to a gene. CDR1 and CDR2 (germline): MGHDK, SYGVNS. Here the CDR3 DNA reads TGTGCCAGCAGTGAAAGGGACAGGGGTGAGCAGTTCTTC. It codes for CASSERDRGEQFF. Complete variable domain (other parts from reference TRBV25-1 and TRBJ2-1): EADIYQTPRYLVIGTGKKITLECSQTMGHDKMYWYQQDPGMELHLIHYSYGVNSTEKGDLSSESTVSRIRTEHFPLTLESARPSHTSQYLCASSERDRGEQFFGPGTRLTVL.

The chain combines TRBV6-5 with TRBJ1-2; possible D gene TRBD1, 5 bases. CDR3 size: 14 residues. The V end lost 7 bases, the J end lost 13 bases, and 25 bases lay between the germline ends. Germline-derived CDR1 and CDR2 are MNHEY and SVGAGI. The CDR3 loop reads CASKKRPGEGKGTF. CDR3 nucleotide sequence: TGTGCCAGCAAAAAACGCCCCGGGGAGGGGAAGGGCACCTTC.

In nucleotides, the CDR3 is TGTGCCAGCAGCTCTAGCGGCGATGAGCAGTTCTTC. This codes for CASSSSGDEQFF. The chain employs TRBV7-3 and TRBJ2-1; 7 nucleotides line up with TRBD2. The germline CDR1 and CDR2 sequences are SGHTA and FQGTGA. V lost 4 bases and J lost 8; bases outside the gene matches: 2. There are 12 residues in the CDR3.

V is TRBV27 and J is TRBJ1-4; D not certain. Germline assignment: CDR1 MNHEY and CDR2 SMNVEV (reference sequence). This CDR3 is 14 amino acids long. The V and J ends lost 8 bases and 0 bases respectively, with 10 bases between them. CDR3 bases: TGTGCCAGCGAAAATTCTACAACTAATGAAAAACTGTTTTTT. Translation: CASENSTTNEKLFF.

This clone was seen more than once but under ten times. V and J are TRBV10-3 and TRBJ1-5; D perhaps matches TRBD1 (5 bases). CDR3 length: 14 amino acids. Trimming cost V 2 bases and J 7 bases, with 12 bases left between them. In germline, CDR1 is ENHRY, CDR2 SYGVKD. The CDR3 region is CAISESGGRQPQHF. The CDR3 DNA sequence: TGTGCCATCAGTGAGAGCGGGGGAAGGCAGCCCCAGCATTTT.

V and J are TRBV6-6 and TRBJ2-7; D is possibly TRBD2 (6 bases). The CDR3 runs 16 residues. Deletions cut 2 bases from V and 2 bases from J, with 16 bases between. Germline assignment: CDR1 MNHNY and CDR2 SVGAGI (reference sequence). The DNA for the CDR3 is TGTGCCAGCAGTTACCCCCGTGGGGGGACGACCTACGAGCAGTACTTC. Its translation is CASSYPRGGTTYEQYF.

The chain has TRBV5-1 and TRBJ1-3; 7 bases fit TRBD1. This CDR3 is 16 amino acids long. J gave up 2 bases and V 5 bases, and 10 bases lay outside the gene matches. Germline assignment: CDR1 SGHRS and CDR2 YFSETQ. DNA for the CDR3: TGCGCCAGCAGTGCCGGGACAGAGGCTACTGGAAACACCATATATTTT. Its translation: CASSAGTEATGNTIYF.

This rearrangement joins TRBV27 to TRBJ2-7; D is uncertain. This CDR3 is 13 amino acids long. The germline gives CDR1 MNHEY, CDR2 SMNVEV (reference sequence). Trimming took 3 bases from V and 1 from J, leaving 7 bases between them. CDR3 nucleotides: TGTGCCAGCAGTTTGGCAACATCCTACGAGCAGTACTTC. Translated: CASSLATSYEQYF.

The chain joins TRBV7-9 to TRBJ2-5; D gene ambiguous. The CDR3 length is 12 residues. Germline V gene lookup returns CDR1 SEHNR and CDR2 FQNEAQ (reference sequence). V was cut by 6 bases and J by 5 bases, with 10 bases left in between. CDR3 sequence: CASSLPRETQYF. CDR3 in DNA: TGTGCCAGCAGTCTTCCGAGGGAGACCCAGTACTTC.

This clone was detected only once. The chain employs TRBV7-2 and TRBJ2-5; perhaps TRBD2 as D (6 bases). Deletions cut 2 bases from V and 7 bases from J, with 11 bases between. This CDR3 region has 13 residues. Per the germline V gene, CDR1 is SGHTA and CDR2 is FQGNSA. Written as DNA, the CDR3 is TGTGCCAGCAGCTTATCGCAGGAGGGGACCCAGTACTTC. Amino acids: CASSLSQEGTQYF.

The chain is built from TRBV5-6 and TRBJ2-1; 11 nucleotides match TRBD2. CDR1 and CDR2 (germline): SGHDT, YYEEEE. V lost 3 bases, J lost 8 bases, and 7 bases stayed unmatched. CDR3 length: 15 amino acids. CDR3 protein: CASSWGGTSGYEQFF. The CDR3 bases are TGTGCCAGCAGCTGGGGGGGGACTAGCGGATATGAGCAGTTCTTC.

The CDR3 nucleotides are TGCGCCAGCAGCTTGGGGCCAGGGGGCACAGATACGCAGTATTTT. Its protein product is CASSLGPGGTDTQYF. The chain employs TRBV5-1 and TRBJ2-3, with TRBD1 as a possible D gene (6 bases). The germline gives CDR1 SGHRS, CDR2 YFSETQ. CDR3 length equals 15 residues. Trimming left V 0 bases short and J 1 base short, with 9 bases between.